This T cell receptor beta chain came from a study of blood T cells in healthy people across ages. Germline CDR1 reads SQVTM; CDR2 reads ANQGSEA. The CDR3 totals 16 residues. Through a sample-barcoded 5' primer and a J-beta primer mix, a second PCR was run for roughly 6 to 12 cycles. Each cDNA molecule carried a tag from a template-switch adaptor that contained 12 random nucleotides. TCRdb called the 5' RACE reads again in MiXCR, with one record for every CDR3 protein. Of roughly 700,000 distinct CDR3 sequences in the sample, roughly 50% are singletons; the top ten hold 25% to 35%. The clonotype was recovered from a woman aged 60-75 years in good health. The chain joins TRBV29-1 to TRBJ2-5; 9 nucleotides line up with TRBD1. The closer fit of TRBJ2-7 to the DNA end suggests the J call may be wrong. Sequencing was performed on blood. CDR3 sequence reads: CSVPKPGGQGAYEQYF. The CDR3 coding sequence is TGCAGCGTTCCAAAACCGGGGGGACAGGGTGCCTACGAGCAGTACTTC.